This T cell receptor (beta chain) was observed in a study of cytomegalovirus exposure and HLA in healthy donors. The PCR employed 60 Vbeta primers together with 13 Jbeta primers. Using immunoSEQ multiplex PCR, the repertoire was profiled, and TCRdb retains in-frame clones only, with some absent. The table lists under 300,000 clones, approximately 80% of them singletons. Study results and caveats: With later analysis, a missense DCLRE1C variant became linked to TCR beta V- and J-gene trimming.

Note on this clone: Its antigen is unidentified.

In germline, CDR1 is SGHAT, CDR2 FQDESV (reference sequence). The CDR3 loop spans 15 amino acids. After removal of 1 base from V and 5 bases from J, the junction contained 6 bases not matched to a gene. The V gene is TRBV11-1, the J gene TRBJ2-3; 7 nucleotides align to TRBD1. The sample taken for sequencing was PBMCs. The TCR sequence derives from a woman aged 55-69 years in good health and CMV-seropositive. CDR3 coding DNA: TGTGCCAGCAGCTTAGTTCGGACAGGTGTAGATACGCAGTATTTT. Translation gives CASSLVRTGVDTQYF.